This T cell receptor beta chain comes out of a study of shared clonotypes between healthy human individuals. The V gene's germline CDR1 is MGHDK and CDR2 SYGVNS. Deletions cut 3 bases from V and 4 bases from J, with 9 bases between. The CDR3 sequence is 13 residues long. Libraries were prepared by immunoSEQ multiplex PCR; TCRdb keeps only in-frame clonotypes and omits some of them. The data hold about 2 million clones, with roughly 94% observed a single time. CD45RO-negative CD8 cells positively selected for CCR7 made up the naive population, which excluded terminally differentiated effector memory CD45RA+ cells.

Sequencing input: naive CD8+ T cells sorted from blood. J is TRBJ2-5 and V is TRBV25-1; TRBD2 is a possible D gene (5 bases). The sequence derives from a young man in good health. CDR3 amino acids: CASSEGDGETQYF. The DNA for the CDR3 is TGTGCCAGCAGTGAGGGAGACGGAGAGACCCAGTACTTC.